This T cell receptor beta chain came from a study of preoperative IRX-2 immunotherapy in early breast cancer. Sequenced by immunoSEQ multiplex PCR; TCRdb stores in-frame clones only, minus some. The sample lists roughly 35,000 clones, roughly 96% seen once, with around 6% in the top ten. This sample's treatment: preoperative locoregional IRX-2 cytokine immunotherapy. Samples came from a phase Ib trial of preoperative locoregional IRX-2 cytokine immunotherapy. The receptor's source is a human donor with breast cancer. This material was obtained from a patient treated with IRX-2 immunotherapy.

CDR3 residues: CASCTGWTEAFF. Here the CDR3 DNA reads TGTGCCAGCTGTACGGGGTGGACTGAAGCTTTCTTT. The rearrangement uses TRBV2 and TRBJ1-1; D uncertain. This CDR3 contains 12 residues. The V and J ends lost 8 bases and 5 bases respectively, with 12 bases between them. Germline V gene data show CDR1 as SNHLY and CDR2 as FYNNEI.